This section outlines one T cell receptor (beta chain) sequence together with its context. This sample was included in a study of cytomegalovirus exposure and HLA in healthy donors. Whole-study context: Sequencing of 150 million to 200 million T cells in an earlier analysis found more than 100 million unique TCR beta sequences. From HLA-typed donors, an early data release held approximately 85 million unique TCRs.

This cohort consisted of healthy bone marrow donors. PCR was performed using 60 Vbeta and 13 Jbeta primers. The protocol was immunoSEQ multiplex PCR, while the TCRdb copy is restricted to in-frame clones and leaves out a portion. The sample records under 70,000 clones, around 79% being singletons. The sequence was obtained from a female donor in good health and CMV-seronegative. The material sequenced was PBMCs.

The CDR3 reads CASNWGNYGYTF. In DNA form, the CDR3 reads TGTGCCAGCAATTGGGGCAACTATGGCTACACCTTC. This rearrangement joins TRBV28 to TRBJ1-2; the D gene is possibly TRBD1 (5 bases). The CDR3 covers 12 residues. The V gene lost 7 bases and the J gene lost 2 bases, with 8 bases spanning the gap. Germline V gives CDR1 MDHEN, CDR2 SYDVKM.